Following are 23 T cell receptor beta chains from one sample sequenced in a study of CD8+ T cells in alopecia areata. cDNA serving as the sequencing template came from extracted, reverse transcribed RNA. Measured with immunoSEQ multiplex PCR; TCRdb has only the in-frame clones, and not every one. The sample lists approximately 160,000 clones, around three fifths seen once, with 12% to 15% in the top ten. Treatment here: oral pan-JAK inhibitor, 5-10 mg twice daily. The sample in question was CD4+ T cells sorted from blood, obtained at week 24, from a patient treated with tofacitinib. Every receptor here comes from a human donor with alopecia areata.

The table lists this clone with a few counts. The V call is TRBV7-2, the J call TRBJ1-2, with D tentatively TRBD1 (6 bases). Trimming left V 5 bases short and J 1 base short, with 8 bases between. This CDR3 contains 13 residues. The germline V gene has CDR1 SGHTA and CDR2 FQGNSA. Written as DNA, the CDR3 is TGTGCCAGCAGCGAGGACAGTAACTATGGCTACACCTTC. Its translation is CASSEDSNYGYTF.

The chain combines TRBV13 with TRBJ1-3; D perhaps matches TRBD1 (6 bases). Germline CDR1 PRHDT, CDR2 FYEKMQ (reference sequence). V lost 4 bases, J lost 4 bases, and 11 bases lay in between. The CDR3 is 14 residues long. The CDR3 DNA is TGTGCCAGCAGCTCGGAAGACAGGGGAAACACCATATATTTT. Translation gives CASSSEDRGNTIYF.

The chain combines TRBV10-3 with TRBJ1-5, with no clear D. From germline, CDR1 is ENHRY and CDR2 SYGVKD. V shed 6 bases and J shed 4 bases, with 13 bases lying between them. The CDR3 extends over 14 amino acids. In DNA, the CDR3 is TGTGCCATCAGGGGCGAAGGCGATAATCAGCCCCAGCATTTT. Amino acid sequence: CAIRGEGDNQPQHF.

V usage is TRBV30 and J usage is TRBJ2-7; a weak D match, TRBD2 (6 bases). The V end lost 1 base, the J end lost 7 bases, and 14 bases lay between the germline ends. CDR1 and CDR2 from the germline V gene are GTSNPN and SVGIG (reference sequence). CDR3 length equals 13 residues. The CDR3 DNA follows: TGTGCCTGGAGTGCTTCTCGGGGGAAGGAGCAGTACTTC. It encodes CAWSASRGKEQYF.

CDR3: CASSSQGGNTEAFF. DNA for the CDR3: TGTGCCAGCTCATCACAGGGGGGGAACACTGAAGCTTTCTTT. The V gene is TRBV18, the J gene TRBJ1-1; 8 bases are a match to TRBD1. V shed 5 bases and J 1 base; nucleotides not matched to a gene: 3. CDR1 and CDR2 from the germline V gene are KGHSH and LQKENI. The CDR3 length is 14 residues.

The V and J genes are TRBV6-5 and TRBJ2-7; 9 bases match TRBD1. Germline V CDR1 and CDR2: MNHEY, SVGAGI. Losses at the gene ends were 3 bases for V and 4 bases for J; bases not matched to a gene: 10. This CDR3 comprises 16 residues. In DNA, the CDR3 is TGTGCCAGCAGTTATGGGACAGGGCAAGTTGGATACGAGCAGTACTTC. Its protein is CASSYGTGQVGYEQYF.

V gene TRBV20-1 combines with J gene TRBJ1-2, with D possibly being TRBD1 (5 bases). V lost 3 bases and J 6 bases, leaving 8 bases between the germline ends. The CDR3 is 11 residues long. Germline CDR1 DFQATT, CDR2 SNEGSKA (reference sequence). The CDR3 spells CSASGGNGYTF. CDR3 sequence (DNA): TGCAGTGCTAGTGGGGGGAATGGCTACACCTTC.

This clone was recorded only once. This chain links TRBV5-1 with TRBJ2-6; D perhaps matches TRBD1 (5 bases). The germline gives CDR1 SGHRS, CDR2 YFSETQ. Trimming stripped 3 bases from V and 0 bases from J, with 10 bases between. The CDR3 length is 16 residues. As DNA, the CDR3 is TGCGCCAGCAGCTCCCCGGACATCTCTGGGGCCAACGTCCTGACTTTC. Translating it yields CASSSPDISGANVLTF.

This clone was counted a few times. The chain carries TRBV30 and TRBJ2-3; unclear D gene. The germline V gene encodes CDR1 GTSNPN and CDR2 SVGIG (reference sequence). The V gene lost 4 bases and the J gene lost 6 bases, with 8 bases spanning the gap. CDR3 length equals 11 residues. The CDR3 DNA reads as TGTGCCTGGACAAACCTTGATACGCAGTATTTT. It codes for CAWTNLDTQYF.

The genes are TRBV29-1 and TRBJ1-1; D gene unclear. Germline CDR1 reads SQVTM; CDR2 reads ANQGSEA. V was trimmed by 4 bases and J by 14 bases, leaving 14 bases between them. CDR3 length: 10 residues. CDR3 sequence (DNA): TGCAGCGTTGGCTCTGCCGTGGTATTCTTT. As protein: CSVGSAVVFF.

The gene calls are TRBV10-3 and TRBJ2-7; 9 nucleotides line up with TRBD1. In germline, CDR1 is ENHRY, CDR2 SYGVKD. There are 14 residues in the CDR3. The V and J ends lost 11 bases and 0 bases, in that order; junction bases with no gene match: 8. The CDR3 nucleotides are TGTGCCGCAAGCGGGACAGGGCTCTCCTACGAGCAGTACTTC. It yields the protein CAASGTGLSYEQYF.

Turning to this clone: Other DNA sequences in this sample translate to the same CDR3. The chain recombines TRBV6-5 with TRBJ2-2; perhaps TRBD1 as D (5 bases). The CDR3 is 13 residues long. Germline loops: CDR1 MNHEY, CDR2 SVGAGI. The V and J ends lost 2 bases and 7 bases respectively, with 8 bases between them. CDR3 sequence: CASSYRRVGELFF. CDR3 coding DNA: TGTGCCAGCAGTTACCGCAGGGTCGGGGAGCTGTTTTTT.

This chain links TRBV9 with TRBJ2-2; maybe TRBD2 (5 bases). The CDR3 runs to 14 residues. From germline, CDR1 is SGDLS and CDR2 YYNGEE. V lost 0 bases, J lost 5 bases, and 8 bases lay in between. CDR3 DNA: TGTGCCAGCAGCGTAGGGACTCTGACCGGGGAGCTGTTTTTT. As protein: CASSVGTLTGELFF.

This chain connects TRBV2 to TRBJ2-7; 9 bases line up with TRBD1. This CDR3 is built from 13 residues. Germline CDR1 SNHLY, CDR2 FYNNEI. With V trimmed by 8 bases and J by 3 bases, 5 bases remained unmatched. CDR3 nucleotide sequence: TGTGCCAGCTTTCTGGACAGGGGCTACGAGCAGTACTTC. Residues: CASFLDRGYEQYF.

At least ten counts were recorded for this clone. The chain combines TRBV2 with TRBJ2-3, with D perhaps given as TRBD1 or TRBD2 (5 bases each). The ends were cut back, 0 bases at V and 7 bases at J, with 14 bases in the middle. Germline CDR1 reads SNHLY; CDR2 reads FYNNEI. The CDR3 extends over 15 amino acids. CDR3 DNA: TGTGCCAGCAGTGAAGCCGGGACGTTGGTTTATACGCAGTATTTT. This gives the protein CASSEAGTLVYTQYF.

This clone was recorded a few times. The chain carries TRBV7-8 and TRBJ1-2, with D tentatively TRBD1 (5 bases). This CDR3 region has 14 residues. Trimming removed 2 bases from V and 6 bases from J, with 13 bases in between. In germline, CDR1 is SGHVS, CDR2 FQNEAQ. Here the CDR3 DNA reads TGTGCCAGCAGCTTAATGAAGGGGCAGGATGGCTACACCTTC. As protein: CASSLMKGQDGYTF. Based on the CDR3 plus reference TRBV7-8 and TRBJ1-2, the full variable domain is GAGVSQSPRYKVAKRGQDVALRCDPISGHVSLFWYQQALGQGPEFLTYFQNEAQLDKSGLPSDRFFAERPEGSVSTLKIQRTQQEDSAVYLCASSLMKGQDGYTFGSGTRLTVV.

Concerning this clone itself: This sample includes further DNA sequences coding for the same CDR3. This chain joins TRBV29-1 and TRBJ2-7, with TRBD1 identical over 8 bases. With 3 bases clipped from V and 3 bases from J, the junction kept 4 bases outside the gene matches. This CDR3 has 13 residues. Looked up from germline, CDR1 is SQVTM and CDR2 is ANQGSEA. CDR3 nucleotide sequence: TGCAGCGTTGAGGGAGGACAGGGCTACGAGCAGTACTTC. Encoded protein: CSVEGGQGYEQYF.

This clone was seen a few times. The genes are TRBV6-1 and TRBJ1-5, with D possibly matching TRBD1 (5 bases). The germline V gene has CDR1 MNHNS and CDR2 SASEGT. This CDR3 spans 15 amino acids. Trimming shortened V by 5 bases and J by 1 base, and 12 bases separated the two germline ends. The CDR3 reads CASSPGLPSNQPQHF. CDR3 nucleotides: TGTGCCAGCAGTCCGGGACTGCCGAGCAATCAGCCCCAGCATTTT.

In this sample, this clone turned up a few times. The rearrangement joins TRBV11-2 to TRBJ2-1; 12 positions agree with TRBD2. Germline CDR1 SGHAT, CDR2 FQNNGV. This CDR3 region has 19 residues. V was pared by 1 base and J by 4 bases, with 11 bases of the junction left unmatched. CDR3 in amino acids: CASSLAVDTSGGTYNEQFF. The DNA for the CDR3 is TGTGCCAGCAGCTTAGCCGTAGATACTAGCGGGGGGACATACAATGAGCAGTTCTTC.

A single count supports this clone. This chain joins TRBV27 and TRBJ1-1; the D gene is possibly TRBD1 (5 bases). This CDR3 spans 14 amino acids. The V end lost 6 bases, the J end lost 5 bases, and 16 bases lay between the germline ends. The V gene's germline CDR1 is MNHEY and CDR2 SMNVEV (reference sequence). The CDR3 bases are TGTGCCAGCAGCCCTTTTAACCGGGGGACTGAAGCTTTCTTT. Translation gives CASSPFNRGTEAFF.

The CDR3 sequence: CAWSVLSGPTDTQYF. CDR3 bases: TGTGCCTGGAGTGTACTCAGCGGACCCACAGATACGCAGTATTTT. The V gene is TRBV30, the J gene TRBJ2-3; a possible D gene is TRBD2 (5 bases). This CDR3 is built from 15 residues. Trimming took 0 bases from V and 2 from J, leaving 12 bases between them. Per the germline V gene, CDR1 is GTSNPN and CDR2 is SVGIG (reference sequence).

This chain links TRBV18 with TRBJ1-6, with 7 bases identical to TRBD1. The CDR3 has 16 amino acids. Germline V gene data show CDR1 as KGHSH and CDR2 as LQKENI. V shed 6 bases and J 5 bases; nucleotides not matched to a gene: 10. CDR3 protein: CASSPRTGANNSPLHF. The CDR3 nucleotides are TGTGCCAGCTCCCCTCGGACAGGTGCAAATAATTCACCCCTCCACTTT.

This chain links TRBV29-1 with TRBJ1-1, with 7 bases fitting TRBD1. CDR1 and CDR2 (germline): SQVTM, ANQGSEA. The CDR3 totals 13 residues. Trimming took 3 bases from V and 7 from J; bases not matched to a gene: 8. The CDR3 sequence: CSVEGQSSIEAFF. CDR3 bases: TGCAGCGTTGAGGGACAGTCCTCGATTGAAGCTTTCTTT.